The next 10 T cell receptor beta chains were all read from a single sample in a study of T cell responses to AZD1222 COVID-19 vaccine (dated by TCRdb to the early 2020s). Libraries came from the immunoSEQ multiplex PCR assay. TCRdb retrieved this table from immuneACCESS and kept in-frame rearrangements only. Not all clones are present; in checked studies, unresolved V genes account for under half, and no reason is known for the remainder. The sample table lists approximately 160,000 clones, about 91% of them with a count of one. 1% to 1.4% of the sample is taken by the ten largest. The time point label, read with the paper, signifies: about 28 days (+/-7) after the second vaccine dose. The sample here was peripheral blood, taken 28 days after the second AZD1222 dose. These receptors all come from an adult who received the AZD1222 COVID-19 vaccine.

V and J are TRBV10-2 and TRBJ2-1; 9 bases are shared with TRBD2. The J segment lost 6 bases and the V segment lost 2 bases, leaving 5 bases of the junction unmatched. The CDR3 extends over 15 amino acids. Germline CDR1 is WSHSY and CDR2 is SAAADI. The CDR3 loop reads CASSEMTSGSNEQFF. In DNA, the CDR3 is TGCGCCAGCAGTGAGATGACTAGCGGCAGCAATGAGCAGTTCTTC.

This chain uses TRBV2 with TRBJ1-5; D is ambiguous. V lost 1 base, J lost 3 bases, and 1 base lay in between. The CDR3 contains 12 residues. In germline, CDR1 is SNHLY, CDR2 FYNNEI. The chain's CDR3 is CASSEVNQPQHF. The CDR3 nucleotides read TGTGCCAGCAGTGAAGTCAATCAGCCCCAGCATTTT.

On this clone: Other nucleotide sequences in the sample specify the same CDR3. This chain joins TRBV9 and TRBJ2-1; the D is unclear. With 2 bases removed from V and 4 bases from J, the gap between germline ends came to 10 bases. The CDR3 contains 14 residues. The germline V gene has CDR1 SGDLS and CDR2 YYNGEE. The CDR3 reads CASSVGDRYNEQFF. In DNA, the CDR3 is TGTGCCAGCAGCGTTGGAGACCGTTACAATGAGCAGTTCTTC. Looking up the rest from reference TRBV9 and TRBJ2-1 gives the full variable domain: DSGVTQTPKHLITATGQRVTLRCSPRSGDLSVYWYQQSLDQGLQFLIQYYNGEERAKGNILERFSAQQFPDLHSELNLSSLELGDSALYFCASSVGDRYNEQFFGPGTRLTVL.

The genes are TRBV2 and TRBJ2-1, with D unresolved. Germline-derived CDR1 and CDR2 are SNHLY and FYNNEI. The length of the CDR3 is 11 residues. Trimming stripped 7 bases from V and 5 bases from J, with 6 bases between. The DNA of the CDR3 is TGTGCCAGCACGGAACACAATGAGCAGTTCTTC. Translated: CASTEHNEQFF.

This clone was recorded only once. This chain uses TRBV5-8 with TRBJ1-1; TRBD1 is a possible D gene (5 bases). The germline V gene encodes CDR1 SGHTS and CDR2 YDEGEE. V was clipped by 0 bases and J by 1 base, with 13 bases between them. CDR3 length equals 16 residues. The CDR3 nucleotides are TGTGCCAGCAGCTTGGAAGGGGCCCGGACGAACACTGAAGCTTTCTTT. It encodes CASSLEGARTNTEAFF.

This sequence joins TRBV19 and TRBJ1-5; D ambiguous. In germline, CDR1 is LNHDA, CDR2 SQIVND (reference sequence). Trimming cost V 2 bases and J 4 bases, with 9 bases left between them. The length of the CDR3 is 14 residues. CDR3 bases: TGTGCCAGTAGTATACGACGGATTAATCAGCCCCAGCATTTT. This translates into CASSIRRINQPQHF.

The chain uses TRBV7-9 and TRBJ1-2; perhaps TRBD1 as D (5 bases). V gave up 3 bases and J gave up 8 bases, with 13 bases separating them. Germline V gives CDR1 SEHNR, CDR2 FQNEAQ (reference sequence). The CDR3 runs to 13 residues. The CDR3 loop is CASSLNPGLGYTF. Written as DNA, the CDR3 is TGTGCCAGCAGCTTGAACCCGGGACTAGGCTACACCTTC.

The chain combines TRBV29-1 with TRBJ2-3; D possibly corresponds to TRBD2 (7 bases). CDR3 size: 12 residues. V was shortened by 7 bases and J by 6 bases, with 14 bases between the two germline ends. The V gene's germline CDR1 is SQVTM and CDR2 ANQGSEA. CDR3 loop: CSETQGGDTQYF. CDR3 nucleotides: TGCAGCGAGACACAGGGAGGGGATACGCAGTATTTT.

The CDR3 bases are TGTGCCAGCAGCACCAGGGGTTTAAACATTCAGTACTTC. Encoded protein: CASSTRGLNIQYF. This chain joins TRBV5-4 and TRBJ2-4, with D perhaps TRBD1 (6 bases). V was shortened by 4 bases and J by 6 bases, with 11 bases between the two germline ends. The CDR3 runs to 13 residues. In germline, CDR1 is SGHNT, CDR2 YYREEE (reference sequence).

In this sample, this clone turned up a few times. The chain is built from TRBV5-4 and TRBJ2-2; 12 bases are shared with TRBD2. Germline V lookup: CDR1 SGHNT, CDR2 YYREEE (reference sequence). There are 16 residues in the CDR3. V was pared by 4 bases and J by 3 bases, with 4 bases of the junction left unmatched. CDR3 bases: TGTGCCAGCAGCCCAGCTAGCGGGGGGGACACCGGGGAGCTGTTTTTT. Its translation: CASSPASGGDTGELFF. The variable domain in full, with the rest retrieved from reference TRBV5-4 and TRBJ2-2, is ETGVTQSPTHLIKTRGQQVTLRCSSQSGHNTVSWYQQALGQGPQFIFQYYREEENGRGNFPPRFSGLQFPNYSSELNVNALELDDSALYLCASSPASGGDTGELFFGEGSRLTVL.